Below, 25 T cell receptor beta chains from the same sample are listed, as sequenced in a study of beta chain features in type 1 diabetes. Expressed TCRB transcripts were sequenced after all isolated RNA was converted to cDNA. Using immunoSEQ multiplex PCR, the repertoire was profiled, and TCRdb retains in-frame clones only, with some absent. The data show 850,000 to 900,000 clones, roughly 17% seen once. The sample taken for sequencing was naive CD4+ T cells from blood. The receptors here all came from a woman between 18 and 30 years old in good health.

The CDR3 DNA follows: TGTGCCAGCAGCCGAGAGGGGGGGCGTCCCCAAGAGACCCAGTACTTC. Its translation is CASSREGGRPQETQYF. The chain links TRBV5-4 to TRBJ2-5, with D possibly matching TRBD2 (7 bases). The CDR3 spans 16 residues. Trimming left V 4 bases short and J 1 base short, with 17 bases between. The germline gives CDR1 SGHNT, CDR2 YYREEE (reference sequence).

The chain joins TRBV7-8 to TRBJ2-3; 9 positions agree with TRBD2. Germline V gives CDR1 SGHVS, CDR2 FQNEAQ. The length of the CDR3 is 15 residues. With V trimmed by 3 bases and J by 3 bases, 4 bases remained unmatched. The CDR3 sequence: CASSFYLAGTDTQYF. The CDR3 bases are TGTGCCAGCAGCTTCTATCTAGCGGGGACAGATACGCAGTATTTT. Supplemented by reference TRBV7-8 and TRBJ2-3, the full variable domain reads GAGVSQSPRYKVAKRGQDVALRCDPISGHVSLFWYQQALGQGPEFLTYFQNEAQLDKSGLPSDRFFAERPEGSVSTLKIQRTQQEDSAVYLCASSFYLAGTDTQYFGPGTRLTVL.

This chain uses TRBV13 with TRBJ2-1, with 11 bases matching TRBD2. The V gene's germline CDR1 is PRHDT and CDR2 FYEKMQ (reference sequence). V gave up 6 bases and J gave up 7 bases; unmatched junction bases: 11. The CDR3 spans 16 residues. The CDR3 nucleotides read TGTGCCAGCAGGGGGGTTAGCGGGAGGGCCGGTAATGAGCAGTTCTTC. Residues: CASRGVSGRAGNEQFF. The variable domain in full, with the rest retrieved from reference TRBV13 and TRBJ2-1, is AAGVIQSPRHLIKEKRETATLKCYPIPRHDTVYWYQQGPGQDPQFLISFYEKMQSDKGSIPDRFSAQQFSDYHSELNMSSLELGDSALYFCASRGVSGRAGNEQFFGPGTRLTVL.

The CDR3, as DNA: TGTGCCAGCAGCTTACGTAGGGGACAGGAGAACATTCAGTACTTC. Translation gives CASSLRRGQENIQYF. The chain joins TRBV7-2 to TRBJ2-4; 8 nucleotides align to TRBD1. Germline lookup yields CDR1 SGHTA and CDR2 FQGNSA. This CDR3 comprises 15 residues. V was pared by 2 bases and J by 7 bases, with 7 bases of the junction left unmatched.

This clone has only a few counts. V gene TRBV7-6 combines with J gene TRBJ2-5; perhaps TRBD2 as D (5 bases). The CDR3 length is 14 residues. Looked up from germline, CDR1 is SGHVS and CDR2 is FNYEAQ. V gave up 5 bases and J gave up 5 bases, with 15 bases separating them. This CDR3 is CASSPLGVWETQYF. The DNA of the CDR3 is TGTGCCAGCAGCCCCCTCGGGGTATGGGAGACCCAGTACTTC. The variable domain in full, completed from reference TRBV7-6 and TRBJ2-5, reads GAGVSQSPRYKVTKRGQDVALRCDPISGHVSLYWYRQALGQGPEFLTYFNYEAQQDKSGLPNDRFSAERPEGSISTLTIQRTEQRDSAMYRCASSPLGVWETQYFGPGTRLLVL.

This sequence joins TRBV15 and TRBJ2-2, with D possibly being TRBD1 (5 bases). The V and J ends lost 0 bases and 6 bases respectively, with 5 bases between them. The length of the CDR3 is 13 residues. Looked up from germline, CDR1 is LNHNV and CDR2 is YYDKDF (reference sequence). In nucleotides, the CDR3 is TGTGCCACCAGCAGAGAAGGGGCCGGGGAGCTGTTTTTT. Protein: CATSREGAGELFF. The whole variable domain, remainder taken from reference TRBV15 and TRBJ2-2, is DAMVIQNPRYQVTQFGKPVTLSCSQTLNHNVMYWYQQKSSQAPKLLFHYYDKDFNNEADTPDNFQSRRPNTSFCFLDIRSPGLGDTAMYLCATSREGAGELFFGEGSRLTVL.

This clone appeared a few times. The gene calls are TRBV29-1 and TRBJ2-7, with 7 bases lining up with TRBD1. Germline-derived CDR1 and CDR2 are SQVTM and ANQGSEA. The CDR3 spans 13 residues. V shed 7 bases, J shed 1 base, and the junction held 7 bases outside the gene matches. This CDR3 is CSARTGVSYEQYF. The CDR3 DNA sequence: TGCAGCGCTAGGACAGGTGTTTCCTACGAGCAGTACTTC.

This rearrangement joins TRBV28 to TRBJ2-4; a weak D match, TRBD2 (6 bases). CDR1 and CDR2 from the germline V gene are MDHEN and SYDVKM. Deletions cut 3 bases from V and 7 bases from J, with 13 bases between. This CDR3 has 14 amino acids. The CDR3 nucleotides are TGTGCCAGCAGTTTGGGCGGGGACCGGAACATTCAGTACTTC. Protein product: CASSLGGDRNIQYF.

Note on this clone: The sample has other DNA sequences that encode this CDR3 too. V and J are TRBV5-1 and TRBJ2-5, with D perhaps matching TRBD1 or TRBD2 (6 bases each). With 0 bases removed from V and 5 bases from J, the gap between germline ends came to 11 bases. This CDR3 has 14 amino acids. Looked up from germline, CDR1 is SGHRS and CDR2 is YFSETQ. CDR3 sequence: CASSLVQGRETQYF. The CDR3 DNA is TGCGCCAGCAGCTTGGTCCAGGGGAGGGAGACCCAGTACTTC.

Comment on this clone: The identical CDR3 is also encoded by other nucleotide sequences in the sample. The CDR3 here is CASSLGGQPQHF. CDR3 in DNA: TGTGCCAGCAGCTTAGGAGGTCAGCCCCAGCATTTT. The J gene is TRBJ1-5, the V gene TRBV7-2, with D unclear. CDR1 and CDR2 (germline): SGHTA, FQGNSA. Trimming cost V 1 base and J 6 bases, with 4 bases left between them. The CDR3 sequence is 12 residues long.

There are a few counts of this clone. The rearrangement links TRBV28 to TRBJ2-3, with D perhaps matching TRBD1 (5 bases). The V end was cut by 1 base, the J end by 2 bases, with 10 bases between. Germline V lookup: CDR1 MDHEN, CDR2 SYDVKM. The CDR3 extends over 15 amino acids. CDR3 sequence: CASSLFAGNTDTQYF. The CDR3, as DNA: TGTGCCAGCAGTTTATTCGCAGGGAACACAGATACGCAGTATTTT.

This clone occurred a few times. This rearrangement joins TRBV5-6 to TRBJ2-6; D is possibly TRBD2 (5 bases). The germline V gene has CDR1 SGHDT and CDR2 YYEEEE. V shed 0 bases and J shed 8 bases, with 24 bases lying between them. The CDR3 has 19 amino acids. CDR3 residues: CASSLGPMFGDLKTNVLTF. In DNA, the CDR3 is TGTGCCAGCAGCTTGGGACCGATGTTCGGGGATCTTAAGACCAACGTCCTGACTTTC.

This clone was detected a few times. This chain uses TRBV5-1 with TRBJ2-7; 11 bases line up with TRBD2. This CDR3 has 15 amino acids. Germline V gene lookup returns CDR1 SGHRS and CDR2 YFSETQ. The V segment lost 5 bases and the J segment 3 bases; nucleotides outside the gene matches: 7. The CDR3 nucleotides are TGCGCCAGCAGACCCCTAGCGGGAGGAGACTACGAGCAGTACTTC. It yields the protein CASRPLAGGDYEQYF.

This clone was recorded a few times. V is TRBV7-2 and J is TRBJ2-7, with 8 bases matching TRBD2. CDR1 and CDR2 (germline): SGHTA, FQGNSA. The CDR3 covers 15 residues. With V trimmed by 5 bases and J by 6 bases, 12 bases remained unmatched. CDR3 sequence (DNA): TGTGCCAGCAGCCGGAGGGGACTAGGTAGTTCCGAGCAGTACTTC. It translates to CASSRRGLGSSEQYF.

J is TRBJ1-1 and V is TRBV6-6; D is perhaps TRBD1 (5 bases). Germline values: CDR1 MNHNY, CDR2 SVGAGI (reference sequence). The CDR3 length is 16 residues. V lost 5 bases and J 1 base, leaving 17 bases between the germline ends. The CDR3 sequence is CASSHGPGRGNTEAFF. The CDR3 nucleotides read TGTGCCAGCAGTCACGGGCCGGGACGGGGGAACACTGAAGCTTTCTTT.

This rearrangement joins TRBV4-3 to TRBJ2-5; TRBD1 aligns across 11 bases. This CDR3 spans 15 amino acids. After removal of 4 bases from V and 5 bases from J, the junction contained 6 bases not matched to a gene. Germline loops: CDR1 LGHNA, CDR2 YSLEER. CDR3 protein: CASSLGQGARETQYF. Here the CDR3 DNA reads TGCGCCAGCAGCCTAGGACAGGGGGCGAGGGAGACCCAGTACTTC.

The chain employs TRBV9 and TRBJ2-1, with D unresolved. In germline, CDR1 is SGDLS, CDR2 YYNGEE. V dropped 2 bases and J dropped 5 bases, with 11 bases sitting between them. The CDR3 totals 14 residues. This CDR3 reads CASSVKRLDNEQFF. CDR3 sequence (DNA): TGTGCCAGCAGCGTTAAAAGATTGGACAATGAGCAGTTCTTC.

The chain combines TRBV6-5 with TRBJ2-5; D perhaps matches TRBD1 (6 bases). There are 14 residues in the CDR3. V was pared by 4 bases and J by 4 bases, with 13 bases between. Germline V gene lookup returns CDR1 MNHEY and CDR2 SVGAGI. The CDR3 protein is CASSSTGFRETQYF. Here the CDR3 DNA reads TGTGCCAGCAGTTCGACAGGATTCCGAGAGACCCAGTACTTC.

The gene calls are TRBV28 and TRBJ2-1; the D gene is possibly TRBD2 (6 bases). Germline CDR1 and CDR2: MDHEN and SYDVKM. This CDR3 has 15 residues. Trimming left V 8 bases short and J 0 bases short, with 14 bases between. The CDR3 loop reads CASSRRLDSYNEQFF. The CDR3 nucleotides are TGTGCCAGCTCCCGGCGACTAGACTCCTACAATGAGCAGTTCTTC.

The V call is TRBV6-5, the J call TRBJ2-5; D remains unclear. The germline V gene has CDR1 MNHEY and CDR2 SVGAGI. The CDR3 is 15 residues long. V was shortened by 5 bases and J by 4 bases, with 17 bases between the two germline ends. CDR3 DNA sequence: TGTGCCAGCAGTCAACGGGCATTTTTTGGAGAGACCCAGTACTTC. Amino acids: CASSQRAFFGETQYF.

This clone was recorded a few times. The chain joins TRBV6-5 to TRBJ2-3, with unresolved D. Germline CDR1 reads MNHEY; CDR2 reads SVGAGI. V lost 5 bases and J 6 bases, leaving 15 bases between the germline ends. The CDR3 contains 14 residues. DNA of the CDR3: TGTGCCAGCAGTAACACCGGCCGTTCGGATACGCAGTATTTT. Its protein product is CASSNTGRSDTQYF.

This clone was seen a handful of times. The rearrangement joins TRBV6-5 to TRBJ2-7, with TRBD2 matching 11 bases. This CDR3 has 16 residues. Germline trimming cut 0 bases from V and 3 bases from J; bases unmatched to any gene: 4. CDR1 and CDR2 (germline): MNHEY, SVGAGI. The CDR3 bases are TGTGCCAGCAGTTACTCGGGACTAGCGGCATACTACGAGCAGTACTTC. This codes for CASSYSGLAAYYEQYF.

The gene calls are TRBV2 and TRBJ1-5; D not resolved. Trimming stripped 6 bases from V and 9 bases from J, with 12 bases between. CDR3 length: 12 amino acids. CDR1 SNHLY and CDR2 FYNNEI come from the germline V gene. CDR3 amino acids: CASRIEWGPQHF. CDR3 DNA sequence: TGTGCCAGCAGGATCGAATGGGGGCCCCAGCATTTT.

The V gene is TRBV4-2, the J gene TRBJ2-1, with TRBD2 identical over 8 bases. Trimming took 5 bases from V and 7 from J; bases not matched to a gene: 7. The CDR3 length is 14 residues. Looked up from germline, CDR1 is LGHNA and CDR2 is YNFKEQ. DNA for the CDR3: TGTGCCAGCAGCTTGGGTAGCGGGGTGAATGAGCAGTTCTTC. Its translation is CASSLGSGVNEQFF.

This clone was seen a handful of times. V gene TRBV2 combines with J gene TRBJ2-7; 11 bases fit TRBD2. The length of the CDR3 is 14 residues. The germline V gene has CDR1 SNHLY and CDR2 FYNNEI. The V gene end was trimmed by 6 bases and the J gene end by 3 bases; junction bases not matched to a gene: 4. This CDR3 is CASSTSGSFYEQYF. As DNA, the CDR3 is TGTGCCAGCAGCACTAGCGGGAGTTTCTACGAGCAGTACTTC.